This TCR beta chain was documented in a study of post-analysis software for immune sequencing data. Looked up from germline, CDR1 is SGHTA and CDR2 is FQGNSA. This CDR3 has 15 residues. Trimming at V came to 6 bases and at J to 6 bases, leaving 11 bases not matched to a gene. Researchers reported that TCR beta cDNA libraries carried unique molecular identifiers. TCRdb analysed the PCR reads with MiXCR anew, one entry per CDR3 protein. The repertoire holds about 160,000 distinct CDR3 sequences, around 36% seen once, with 28% in the top ten. This sequence joins TRBV7-2 and TRBJ1-5, with 7 bases fitting TRBD1. This clonotype was obtained from a girl between 5 and 17 years old with multiple sclerosis. Sequenced here: blood, sampled after autologous hematopoietic stem cell transplantation. The DNA of the CDR3 is TGTGCCAGCAGTACTCAGGACAGGACCGGTCAGCCCCAGCATTTT. Amino acids: CASSTQDRTGQPQHF.